This T cell receptor beta chain is from a study of breast tumors, draining lymph nodes, adjacent tissues. Study-wide points: The lymph node origin of tumor T cells was framed as consistent with a hypothesis, not demonstrated. Tumors had less TCR diversity than lymph nodes, more than nontumor tissue. Luminal-like breast cancer showed significantly higher tumor–nontumor repertoire similarity than basal-like. The data were judged consistent with most tumor T cells coming from lymph node and expanding in tumor.

This clonotype showed up many times. What it binds is not known. Axillary draining lymph nodes of breast cancer patients supplied the node samples. This CDR3 is built from 17 residues. Germline CDR1 reads MNHNY; CDR2 reads SVGAGI (reference sequence). V gave up 0 bases and J gave up 4 bases; unmatched junction bases: 6. TCRdb ran MiXCR on the multiplex PCR reads and lists one entry per CDR3 protein. The sample yields 140,000 or so distinct CDR3 sequences, approximately 32% seen once. The receptor's source is a female donor with breast cancer. Some clones in this sample may be carry-over from other donors' samples. The specimen sequenced was axillary lymph node tissue. The V call is TRBV6-6, the J call TRBJ1-6, with 7 bases fitting TRBD1. The CDR3 loop reads CASSYSGQGVYNSPLHF. The CDR3 DNA reads TGTGCCAGCAGTTACTCGGGGCAGGGGGTTTATAATTCACCCCTCCACTTT.